This record concerns one T cell receptor beta chain sequence. Its matching antigen is unknown. These data come from a study of naive CD8 T cells in extremely preterm neonates. Study findings and constraints: Productive template counts varied among preterm samples, a noted limitation. Compared with older groups, preterm CDR3s were shorter, with fewer N additions and less trimming.

Per the germline V gene, CDR1 is WNHNN and CDR2 is SYGVQD (reference sequence). Losses at the gene ends were 3 bases for V and 1 base for J; bases not matched to a gene: 0. The CDR3 is 13 amino acids. Produced via immunoSEQ multiplex PCR; TCRdb's table is partial and in-frame only. The top ten hold more than 0.45% of the sample, which has approximately 7,000 clones, more than 85% seen once. Without labor or membrane rupture, elective cesareans at roughly 37-42 weeks supplied term cord blood. The specimen was naive CD8+ T cells from cord blood. The clonotype originates from a newborn in good health. V and J are TRBV10-1 and TRBJ2-7; the match to TRBD2 covers 7 bases. DNA of the CDR3: TGCGCCAGCAGTGAAGCGGGATCCTACGAGCAGTACTTC. Protein product: CASSEAGSYEQYF.